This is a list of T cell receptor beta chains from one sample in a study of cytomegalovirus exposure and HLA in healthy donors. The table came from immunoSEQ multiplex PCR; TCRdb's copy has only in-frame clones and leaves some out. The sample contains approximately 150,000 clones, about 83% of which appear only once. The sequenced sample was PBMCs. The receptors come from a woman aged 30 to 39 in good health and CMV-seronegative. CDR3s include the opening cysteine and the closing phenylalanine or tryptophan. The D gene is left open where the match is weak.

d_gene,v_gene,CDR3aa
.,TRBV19,CASSIVGAGAYNEQFF
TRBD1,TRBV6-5,CASSQTGSGNTIYF
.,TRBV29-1,CSVPTANTGELFF
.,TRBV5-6,CASSPQIRETQYF
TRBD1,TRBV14,CASSRRQGDSYNSPLHF
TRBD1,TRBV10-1,CASSESGQGSYEQYF
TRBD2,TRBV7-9,CASSLFPRTGLAYEQYF
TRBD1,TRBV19,CASSIGQGASNSPLHF
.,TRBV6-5,CAAGPSSYNEQFF
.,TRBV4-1,CASSQDSAGGGEQYF
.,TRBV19,CASSKLGVRRQPQHF
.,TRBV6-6,CASDSGGGEKLFF
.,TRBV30,CAWSYGNTEAFF
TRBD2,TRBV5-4,CASSLGTSGFQETQYF